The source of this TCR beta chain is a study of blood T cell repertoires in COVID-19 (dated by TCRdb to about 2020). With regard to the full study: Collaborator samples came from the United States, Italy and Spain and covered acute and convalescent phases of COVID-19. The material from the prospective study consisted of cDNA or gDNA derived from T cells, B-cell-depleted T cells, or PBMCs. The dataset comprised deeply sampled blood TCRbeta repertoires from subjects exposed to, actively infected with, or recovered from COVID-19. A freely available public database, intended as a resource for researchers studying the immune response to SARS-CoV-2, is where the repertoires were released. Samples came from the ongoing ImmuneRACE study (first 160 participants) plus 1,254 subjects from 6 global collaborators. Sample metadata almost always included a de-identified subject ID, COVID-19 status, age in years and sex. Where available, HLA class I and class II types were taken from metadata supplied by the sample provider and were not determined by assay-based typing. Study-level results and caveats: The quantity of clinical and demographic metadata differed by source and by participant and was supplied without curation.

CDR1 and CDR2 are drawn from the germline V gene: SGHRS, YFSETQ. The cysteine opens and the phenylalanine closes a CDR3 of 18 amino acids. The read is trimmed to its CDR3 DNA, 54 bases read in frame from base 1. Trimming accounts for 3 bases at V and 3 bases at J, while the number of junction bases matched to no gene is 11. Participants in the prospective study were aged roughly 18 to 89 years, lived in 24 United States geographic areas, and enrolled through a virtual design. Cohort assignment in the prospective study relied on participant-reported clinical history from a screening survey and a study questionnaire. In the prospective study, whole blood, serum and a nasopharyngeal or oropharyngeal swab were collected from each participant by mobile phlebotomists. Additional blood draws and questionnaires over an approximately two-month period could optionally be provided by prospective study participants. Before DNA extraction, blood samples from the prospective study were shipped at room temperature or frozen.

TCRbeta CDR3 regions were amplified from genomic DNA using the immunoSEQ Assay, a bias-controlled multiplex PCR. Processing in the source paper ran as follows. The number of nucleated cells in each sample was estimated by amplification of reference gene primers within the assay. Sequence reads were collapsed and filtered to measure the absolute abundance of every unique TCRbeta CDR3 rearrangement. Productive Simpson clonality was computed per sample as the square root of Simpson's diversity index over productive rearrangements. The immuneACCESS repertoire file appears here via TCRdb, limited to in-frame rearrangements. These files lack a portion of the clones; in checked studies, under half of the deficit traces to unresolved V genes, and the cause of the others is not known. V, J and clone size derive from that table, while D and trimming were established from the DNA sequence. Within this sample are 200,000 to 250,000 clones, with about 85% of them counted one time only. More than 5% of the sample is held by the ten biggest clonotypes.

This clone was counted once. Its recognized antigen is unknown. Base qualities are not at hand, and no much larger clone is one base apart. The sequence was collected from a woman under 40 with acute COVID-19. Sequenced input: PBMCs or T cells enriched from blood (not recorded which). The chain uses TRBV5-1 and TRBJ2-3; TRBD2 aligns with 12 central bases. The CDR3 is CASSWKTSGGRVTDTQYF. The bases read TGCGCCAGCAGCTGGAAGACTAGCGGGGGCCGAGTGACAGATACGCAGTATTTT.